The present entry profiles one T cell receptor beta chain with its context. Its cognate antigen is unknown. The data were obtained in a study of CD8 T cells in Susac syndrome. Findings and caveats of the study: By the study's own acknowledgment, its TCR sequencing and HLA analysis included relatively few individuals.

RNA totalling 0.5 to 1 ug underwent reverse transcription with random hexamers. Amplification of TCR beta CDR3 was carried out by immunoSEQ multiplex PCR, which covered 54 Vbeta and 13 Jbeta segments. Each CDR3 protein gets one entry after TCRdb re-called the immunoSEQ multiplex PCR reads with MiXCR. The sample includes under 200,000 distinct CDR3 sequences, approximately 94% of them seen just once. Sequenced: CD4+ T cells from PBMCs. This sequence originates from a human donor with Susac syndrome.

The CDR3 DNA reads as TGCGCCAGCAGCTCCGCTAGCGGCTCCTACAATGAGCAGTTCTTC. It yields the protein CASSSASGSYNEQFF. This chain connects TRBV5-1 to TRBJ2-1; TRBD2 matches 7 bases. Looked up from germline, CDR1 is SGHRS and CDR2 is YFSETQ. V shed 3 bases and J 0 bases; nucleotides not matched to a gene: 3. The CDR3 length is 15 residues.